A selection of T cell receptor beta chains follows, all from one sample in a study of healthy donors' naive CD4 and CD8 T cells. TCRdb re-analysed the reads in MiXCR, keeping a single row per CDR3 protein. The data hold 150,000 to 200,000 distinct CDR3 sequences, with over 60% observed a single time. Sequencing was performed on naive CD4+ and CD8+ T cells sorted from blood, pooled from several donors. The receptors shown here come from a pool of human donors in good health; the sample pools cells from several healthy donors. CDR3s include the opening cysteine and the closing phenylalanine or tryptophan. Each record gives: V gene, D gene, J gene, clone size, CDR3 protein, CDR3 DNA. D genes are given only for firm matches. Clone size is shown for a subset of rows, as once, few, many or a class of expanded clone.

>TRBV6-1|TRBD2|TRBJ2-3|.
CASRRTSGRTDTQYF
TGTGCCAGCAGGAGGACTAGCGGGAGAACAGATACGCAGTATTTT
>TRBV6-5|.|TRBJ2-5|.
CASSETRASGETQYF
TGTGCCAGCAGTGAGACCAGGGCGTCGGGAGAGACCCAGTACTTC
>TRBV29-1|.|TRBJ2-1|.
CSVEGKRSSYNEQFF
TGCAGCGTTGAAGGCAAGCGCTCATCCTACAATGAGCAGTTCTTC
>TRBV6-1|TRBD2|TRBJ2-1|.
CASTEREDNEQFF
TGTGCCAGCACGGAGCGGGAGGACAATGAGCAGTTCTTC
>TRBV5-1|.|TRBJ1-2|.
CASSLARDLRDGYTF
TGCGCCAGCAGCTTGGCCCGGGACCTTAGGGACGGCTACACCTTC
>TRBV6-5|.|TRBJ1-3|.
CASRDPLSGNTIYF
TGTGCCAGCAGGGACCCCCTCTCTGGAAACACCATATATTTT
>TRBV27|.|TRBJ1-5|.
CASSSGFPNQPQHF
TGTGCCAGCAGTTCAGGGTTTCCCAATCAGCCCCAGCATTTT
>TRBV30|TRBD2|TRBJ2-4|.
CAWSSGRGAKNIQYF
TGTGCCTGGTCTAGCGGGAGAGGGGCCAAAAACATTCAGTACTTC
>TRBV30|.|TRBJ1-6|.
CAWSVTDNSPLHF
TGTGCCTGGAGTGTAACGGATAATTCACCCCTCCACTTT
>TRBV6-5|.|TRBJ2-3|once
CASSRSPRDTQYF
TGTGCCAGCAGTCGCTCCCCCCGGGATACGCAGTATTTT
>TRBV29-1|.|TRBJ2-2|.
CSAPVDTGELFF
TGCAGCGCCCCCGTGGACACCGGGGAGCTGTTTTTT
>TRBV27|TRBD1|TRBJ1-6|.
CASARDRGRSPLHF
TGTGCCAGTGCCCGGGACAGGGGACGATCACCCCTCCACTTT
>TRBV6-5|.|TRBJ1-3|.
CASSPSIGAGNTIYF
TGTGCCAGCAGCCCGTCGATCGGGGCAGGAAACACCATATATTTT
>TRBV6-2/TRBV6-3|.|TRBJ1-2|few
CASRPSADYGYTF
TGTGCCAGCAGACCTTCTGCGGACTATGGCTACACCTTC
>TRBV29-1|.|TRBJ1-1|.
CSVEVRQYEAFF
TGCAGCGTTGAAGTACGACAGTATGAAGCTTTCTTT
>TRBV29-1|.|TRBJ2-5|.
CSVLGAYGDQETQYF
TGCAGCGTGTTAGGAGCATACGGGGACCAAGAGACCCAGTACTTC
>TRBV19|.|TRBJ1-2|.
CASSVRPGRNYGYTF
TGTGCCAGTAGTGTCCGACCAGGGAGGAACTATGGCTACACCTTC
>TRBV29-1|.|TRBJ2-3|few
CSLGSGTDTQYF
TGCAGCCTGGGGTCCGGCACAGATACGCAGTATTTT
>TRBV7-8|.|TRBJ2-7|.
CASSFTRLGYEQYF
TGTGCCAGCAGCTTCACCCGACTAGGCTACGAGCAGTACTTC
>TRBV10-3|.|TRBJ1-1|.
CAIEDTNTEAFF
TGTGCCATCGAGGACACGAACACTGAAGCTTTCTTT
>TRBV4-3|.|TRBJ2-1|once
CASSQGHASYNEQFF
TGCGCCAGCAGCCAAGGACACGCATCCTACAATGAGCAGTTCTTC
>TRBV19|TRBD2|TRBJ2-2|.
CASRNRLAGITGELFF
TGTGCCAGTAGGAACCGACTAGCGGGCATTACCGGGGAGCTGTTTTTT
>TRBV12-3/TRBV12-4|TRBD1|TRBJ2-6|.
CADRGRGSGANVLTF
TGTGCGGACAGGGGGCGCGGTTCTGGGGCCAACGTCCTGACTTTC
>TRBV29-1|.|TRBJ1-1|.
CSVEPQGKTEAFF
TGCAGCGTTGAACCGCAGGGAAAGACTGAAGCTTTCTTT
>TRBV5-4|TRBD1|TRBJ1-6|.
CASSGGGQGYNSPLHF
TGTGCCAGCAGCGGCGGGGGACAGGGGTATAATTCACCCCTCCACTTT
>TRBV5-5|.|TRBJ2-7|.
CASSLPYSYEQYF
TGTGCCAGCAGCTTGCCCTACTCCTACGAGCAGTACTTC
>TRBV7-2|.|TRBJ2-1|.
CASSLGGTTYNEQFF
TGTGCCAGCAGCTTAGGTGGGACAACCTACAATGAGCAGTTCTTC
>TRBV24-1|TRBD1|TRBJ2-3|.
CATSAPAWDRHTDTQYF
TGTGCCACCAGTGCCCCGGCTTGGGACAGGCACACAGATACGCAGTATTTT
>TRBV20-1|.|TRBJ2-2|.
CSAGARRKNTGELFF
TGCAGTGCTGGGGCCCGCAGGAAGAACACCGGGGAGCTGTTTTTT
>TRBV30|TRBD2|TRBJ2-5|.
CAWSVPWGGETQYF
TGTGCCTGGAGTGTACCCTGGGGAGGGGAGACCCAGTACTTC
>TRBV14|.|TRBJ1-2|.
CASSQHGRVIYGYTF
TGTGCCAGCAGCCAACACGGGCGAGTGATCTATGGCTACACCTTC
>TRBV4-2|.|TRBJ1-5|.
CASSQETLQGSNQPQHF
TGTGCCAGCAGCCAAGAAACGTTACAGGGAAGCAATCAGCCCCAGCATTTT
>TRBV19|.|TRBJ1-5|once
CASSSGELWQPQHF
TGTGCCAGTAGCTCAGGGGAGCTTTGGCAGCCCCAGCATTTT
>TRBV19|TRBD1|TRBJ1-5|.
CASSSWDREWNQPQHF
TGTGCCAGTAGTTCTTGGGACAGGGAATGGAATCAGCCCCAGCATTTT
>TRBV29-1|.|TRBJ2-7|.
CSVGDQREQYF
TGCAGCGTTGGGGACCAACGGGAGCAGTACTTC
>TRBV10-3|TRBD1|TRBJ1-5|once
CAISEWGDRGLMVGQPQHF
TGTGCCATCAGTGAATGGGGAGACAGGGGGCTAATGGTTGGTCAGCCCCAGCATTTT
>TRBV12-3/TRBV12-4|TRBD1|TRBJ1-2|.
CASSHFITGQGPGYTF
TGTGCCAGCAGTCACTTTATAACGGGACAGGGGCCCGGCTACACCTTC
>TRBV29-1|.|TRBJ1-1|once
CSVLRVTEAFF
TGCAGCGTTCTCAGGGTTACTGAAGCTTTCTTT
>TRBV6-2/TRBV6-3|TRBD2|TRBJ2-1|.
CASSYRLRAGGSNNEQFF
TGTGCCAGCAGTTATCGTCTTAGAGCGGGAGGGAGTAACAATGAGCAGTTCTTC
>TRBV10-3|TRBD1|TRBJ1-5|.
CAIRGTGNQPQHF
TGTGCCATCAGAGGGACAGGGAACCAGCCCCAGCATTTT
>TRBV19|.|TRBJ1-2|.
CASSIGTGRRIYGYTF
TGTGCCAGTAGCATTGGGACCGGACGAAGAATTTATGGCTACACCTTC
>TRBV27|.|TRBJ2-2|.
CASSVYGGNGELFF
TGTGCCAGCAGCGTCTATGGGGGCAACGGGGAGCTGTTTTTT
>TRBV5-6|.|TRBJ2-1|.
CASSLVPGVLEQFF
TGTGCCAGCAGCTTGGTCCCAGGGGTGCTTGAGCAGTTCTTC
>TRBV27|.|TRBJ1-2|.
CASSLDQNYGYTF
TGTGCCAGCAGTTTAGATCAGAACTATGGCTACACCTTC
>TRBV6-5|.|TRBJ2-7|.
CASRRQTGGYEQYF
TGTGCCAGCAGGCGACAAACTGGAGGGTACGAGCAGTACTTC
>TRBV6-5|.|TRBJ2-1|.
CASSSPGRPEQFF
TGTGCCAGCAGTTCCCCGGGACGACCTGAGCAGTTCTTC
>TRBV30|.|TRBJ1-1|.
CAWNSNTEAFF
TGTGCCTGGAACAGTAACACTGAAGCTTTCTTT
>TRBV6-5|.|TRBJ2-7|.
CASSYNSFSSYEQYF
TGTGCCAGCAGTTACAACTCATTTAGCTCCTACGAGCAGTACTTC
>TRBV5-1|.|TRBJ1-4|.
CASSFRQSNEKLFF
TGCGCCAGCAGCTTTCGACAGTCTAATGAAAAACTGTTTTTT
>TRBV7-9|TRBD1|TRBJ2-7|.
CASSFGTGLYEQYF
TGTGCCAGCAGCTTCGGGACAGGGCTATACGAGCAGTACTTC
>TRBV6-5|.|TRBJ2-7|.
CASTLNPGYEQYF
TGTGCCAGCACCCTAAATCCGGGATACGAGCAGTACTTC
>TRBV24-1|.|TRBJ1-3|.
CATSDPGTGNTIYF
TGTGCCACCAGTGATCCGGGAACAGGAAACACCATATATTTT
>TRBV19|TRBD2|TRBJ2-7|few
CASSIDGTSGTYEQYF
TGTGCCAGTAGTATTGACGGGACTAGCGGGACCTACGAGCAGTACTTC
>TRBV5-4|.|TRBJ1-2|few
CASSLRTGNYGYTF
TGTGCCAGCAGCTTGCGTACAGGGAACTATGGCTACACCTTC
>TRBV5-6|.|TRBJ2-1|few
CASSGDPNYNEQFF
TGTGCCAGCAGCGGGGACCCTAACTACAATGAGCAGTTCTTC
>TRBV29-1|.|TRBJ1-1|.
CSVAQGRNTEAFF
TGCAGCGTAGCCCAGGGGAGGAACACTGAAGCTTTCTTT
>TRBV6-2/TRBV6-3|TRBD2|TRBJ2-1|.
CASRAGGPGNEQFF
TGTGCCAGCCGAGCGGGAGGGCCAGGCAATGAGCAGTTCTTC
>TRBV20-1|.|TRBJ1-5|.
CSARRGGGQPQHF
TGCAGTGCTAGAAGGGGAGGCGGTCAGCCCCAGCATTTT
>TRBV18|.|TRBJ2-5|.
CASSPSPRQETQYF
TGTGCCAGCTCACCATCTCCGCGTCAAGAGACCCAGTACTTC